This TCR beta chain was sequenced for a study of blood T cell repertoires in COVID-19. In the study overall: Samples of COVID-19 (acute and convalescent) were obtained from the United States, Italy and Spain. Nucleic acid was either cDNA or gDNA, and it came from T cells, B-cell-depleted T cells, or PBMCs.

Authors' processing steps: Reference gene primers were amplified, and this amplification served to estimate nucleated cell counts. Assay: immunoSEQ multiplex PCR; the TCRdb copy retains only in-frame clones and omits some. V and J calls and clone size are those listed in that table; D and trimming were worked out from the DNA. The sample has 250,000 to 300,000 clones; around four fifths are singletons. Trimming took 7 bases from V and 14 from J; bases not matched to a gene: 14. This CDR3 comprises 14 residues. Germline V lookup: CDR1 SQVTM, CDR2 ANQGSEA. The receptor comes from a man aged 55 to 70 who had recovered from COVID-19. Material for sequencing was peripheral blood. The chain recombines TRBV29-1 with TRBJ2-1, with TRBD2 matching over 13 bases. The CDR3 sequence: CSGLTAGLAGSKFF. The CDR3 DNA follows: TGCAGCGGCCTCACGGCGGGACTAGCGGGGTCAAAGTTCTTC.